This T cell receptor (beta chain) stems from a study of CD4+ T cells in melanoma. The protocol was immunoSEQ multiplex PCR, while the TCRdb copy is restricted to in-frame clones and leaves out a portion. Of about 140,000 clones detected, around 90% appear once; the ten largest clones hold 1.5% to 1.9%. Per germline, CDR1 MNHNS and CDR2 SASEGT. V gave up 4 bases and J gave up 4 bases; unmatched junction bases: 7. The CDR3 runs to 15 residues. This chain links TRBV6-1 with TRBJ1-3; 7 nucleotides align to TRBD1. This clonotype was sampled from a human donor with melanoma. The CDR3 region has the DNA TGTGCCAGCAGTGTCCCGACAGGGATGGGAAACACCATATATTTT. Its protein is CASSVPTGMGNTIYF.